These 29 T cell receptor beta chains were all obtained from the same sample, sequenced in a study of shared clonotypes between healthy human individuals. Clones were sequenced by immunoSEQ multiplex PCR, and TCRdb holds only the in-frame ones, with some missing. The data contain about a million clones, more than 60% of them seen just once; the ten biggest clones take up 1.5%. The sample consisted of memory CD4+ T cells sorted from blood. This sample's subset: CD45RA-negative fraction. These receptors came from a man between 18 and 35 years old in good health.

The V gene is TRBV30, the J gene TRBJ2-3, with 13 bases aligning to TRBD2. The CDR3 covers 16 residues. CDR1 and CDR2 (germline): GTSNPN, SVGIG (reference sequence). V lost 4 bases to trimming and J lost 6 bases; unmatched junction nucleotides: 10. This chain's CDR3 is CAWIKTSGRAADTQYF. Here the CDR3 DNA reads TGTGCCTGGATTAAAACTAGCGGGAGGGCAGCCGATACGCAGTATTTT.

The rearrangement links TRBV6-6 to TRBJ2-3; a possible D gene is TRBD2 (7 bases). The length of the CDR3 is 13 residues. The V end was cut by 7 bases, the J end by 5 bases, with 13 bases between. Germline assignment: CDR1 MNHNY and CDR2 SVGAGI (reference sequence). As DNA, the CDR3 is TGTGCCAGCAAGAGGGAGGGGGTAGATACGCAGTATTTT. Translation gives CASKREGVDTQYF.

The genes are TRBV6-6 and TRBJ2-1; no firm D call. Trimming stripped 2 bases from V and 5 bases from J, with 7 bases between. The length of the CDR3 is 13 residues. Per germline, CDR1 MNHNY and CDR2 SVGAGI (reference sequence). CDR3 in amino acids: CASSYAIDNEQFF. CDR3 bases: TGTGCCAGCAGTTACGCGATCGACAATGAGCAGTTCTTC.

The chain is built from TRBV4-1 and TRBJ2-7, with 11 bases aligning to TRBD2. CDR1 and CDR2 (germline): MGHRA, YSYEKL. After removal of 4 bases from V and 2 bases from J, the junction contained 7 bases not matched to a gene. The CDR3 sequence is 16 residues long. CDR3 amino acids: CASSRETSGAAYEQYF. As DNA, the CDR3 is TGCGCCAGCAGCCGCGAGACTAGCGGGGCCGCCTACGAGCAGTACTTC.

In this sample, this clone turned up a few times. J is TRBJ2-1 and V is TRBV11-2; TRBD1 matches 10 bases. Germline lookup yields CDR1 SGHAT and CDR2 FQNNGV. The CDR3 spans 19 residues. Trimming at V came to 5 bases and at J to 8 bases, leaving 21 bases not matched to a gene. The CDR3 loop is CASSPVIDRGRGKIYEQFF. The CDR3 bases are TGTGCCAGCAGCCCAGTCATCGACAGGGGGCGAGGTAAAATCTATGAGCAGTTCTTC.

The chain links TRBV30 to TRBJ1-1; D ambiguous. This CDR3 contains 13 residues. Deletions cut 7 bases from V and 0 bases from J, with 12 bases between. Germline CDR1 GTSNPN, CDR2 SVGIG (reference sequence). The CDR3 nucleotides read TGTGCCTCCAGCCTCTCCATGAACACTGAAGCTTTCTTT. Translating it yields CASSLSMNTEAFF.

The chain employs TRBV4-2 and TRBJ1-1, with D perhaps matching TRBD1 (5 bases). The V end was cut by 4 bases, the J end by 3 bases, with 15 bases between. The CDR3 consists of 15 residues. Germline assignment: CDR1 LGHNA and CDR2 YNFKEQ. The CDR3, as DNA: TGTGCCAGCAGCCCTCTGGGAGGGACTTACACTGAAGCTTTCTTT. Its protein product is CASSPLGGTYTEAFF.

The chain recombines TRBV19 with TRBJ2-2; D could derive from TRBD1 or TRBD2 (6 bases each). The CDR3 is 15 residues long. In germline, CDR1 is LNHDA, CDR2 SQIVND (reference sequence). The V and J ends lost 10 bases and 5 bases respectively, with 20 bases between them. The CDR3 coding sequence is TGTGCCACGCAGGGCCATGGAGGGGGGACCGGGGAGCTGTTTTTT. It translates to CATQGHGGGTGELFF.

V usage is TRBV7-6 and J usage is TRBJ1-6; TRBD1 might be the D (5 bases). CDR1 and CDR2 from the germline V gene are SGHVS and FNYEAQ. The length of the CDR3 is 14 residues. V lost 4 bases and J 7 bases, leaving 11 bases between the germline ends. The CDR3, as DNA: TGTGCCAGCAGCTCCAGAGGGGACAATTCACCCCTCCACTTT. The encoded protein is CASSSRGDNSPLHF.

This chain links TRBV7-2 with TRBJ1-3, with D unclear. Trimming removed 1 base at V and 0 bases at J, with 10 bases between. CDR1 and CDR2 (germline): SGHTA, FQGNSA. The CDR3 sequence is 16 residues long. The CDR3 DNA sequence: TGTGCCAGCAGCTTAGGGCCAGCCATCTCTGGAAACACCATATATTTT. Translating it yields CASSLGPAISGNTIYF.

V gene TRBV2 combines with J gene TRBJ2-4; TRBD2 aligns across 10 bases. CDR1 SNHLY and CDR2 FYNNEI come from the germline V gene. The CDR3 runs to 16 residues. V lost 3 bases, J lost 2 bases, and 4 bases stayed unmatched. CDR3 protein: CASSDLAGVSKNIQYF. The DNA of the CDR3 is TGTGCCAGCAGTGATCTAGCGGGAGTGTCCAAAAACATTCAGTACTTC.

This rearrangement joins TRBV5-1 to TRBJ1-6, with 7 nucleotides matching TRBD1. Germline lookup yields CDR1 SGHRS and CDR2 YFSETQ. The CDR3 has 14 residues. After removal of 3 bases from V and 9 bases from J, the junction contained 6 bases not matched to a gene. In nucleotides, the CDR3 is TGCGCCAGCAGCTCGGGACAGAAGGGTTCACCCCTCCACTTT. Amino acids: CASSSGQKGSPLHF.

This sequence joins TRBV6-5 and TRBJ1-5; D might be TRBD1 (6 bases). The CDR3 totals 13 residues. Germline assignment: CDR1 MNHEY and CDR2 SVGAGI. V lost 4 bases to trimming and J lost 6 bases, with 10 bases between them. The CDR3 DNA reads TGTGCCAGCAGTTCGACAGGCGGTCAGCCCCAGCATTTT. Translated, it gives CASSSTGGQPQHF.

This chain connects TRBV19 to TRBJ2-5, with 11 nucleotides matching TRBD1. The CDR3 covers 14 residues. Germline CDR1 is LNHDA and CDR2 is SQIVND (reference sequence). The V segment lost 8 bases and the J segment 0 bases; nucleotides outside the gene matches: 2. DNA for the CDR3: TGTGCCAGTGGACAGGGGGCGTACCAAGAGACCCAGTACTTC. Amino acid sequence: CASGQGAYQETQYF.

The V and J genes are TRBV5-5 and TRBJ2-3; D might be TRBD1 or TRBD2, each matching 5 bases. Germline V gene data show CDR1 as SGHKS and CDR2 as YYEKEE (reference sequence). V lost 4 bases and J 4 bases, leaving 16 bases between the germline ends. This CDR3 is built from 15 residues. The CDR3 region is CASSLGTVGADTQYF. Here the CDR3 DNA reads TGTGCCAGCAGCCTGGGGACGGTAGGCGCAGATACGCAGTATTTT.

As to this clone: One junction end does not reproduce the germline sequence, and a read error may be involved. This chain connects TRBV19 to TRBJ2-2, with D perhaps matching TRBD2 (5 bases). CDR3 size: 16 residues. Germline V gives CDR1 LNHDA, CDR2 SQIVND (reference sequence). For the CDR3, the DNA is TGTGCTAGTAGCACTAGGACGACCCTGAACACCGGGGAGCTGTTTTTT. Protein: CASSTRTTLNTGELFF.

This clone was detected once. The J gene is TRBJ2-1, the V gene TRBV5-1; 9 nucleotides match TRBD1. The CDR3 contains 15 residues. The junction had 7 bases not matched to a gene; V was cut back by 4 bases and J by 5 bases. Germline CDR1 SGHRS, CDR2 YFSETQ. In DNA, the CDR3 is TGCGCCAGCAGCGCTGGGGACAGGGACCACAATGAGCAGTTCTTC. It yields the protein CASSAGDRDHNEQFF.

The chain is built from TRBV30 and TRBJ2-5; maybe TRBD1 (6 bases). With 3 bases removed from V and 5 bases from J, the gap between germline ends came to 10 bases. Germline CDR1 and CDR2: GTSNPN and SVGIG (reference sequence). The CDR3 has 12 amino acids. The CDR3 DNA reads as TGTGCCTGGAGCAGGGGTGACGAGACCCAGTACTTC. Its protein is CAWSRGDETQYF.

J is TRBJ2-7 and V is TRBV6-1, with D hard to call. Germline CDR1 reads MNHNS; CDR2 reads SASEGT. V lost 5 bases, J lost 9 bases, and 5 bases lay in between. The CDR3 has 9 residues. In DNA form, the CDR3 reads TGTGCCAGCAGTACTTGGCAGTACTTC. Translating gives CASSTWQYF.

This rearrangement joins TRBV27 to TRBJ1-5; no definite D call. The CDR3 has 15 amino acids. Trimming stripped 9 bases from V and 6 bases from J, with 21 bases between. Germline V gene data show CDR1 as MNHEY and CDR2 as SMNVEV (reference sequence). Here the CDR3 reads CASPDLTVSGQPQHF. The DNA of the CDR3 is TGTGCCAGTCCCGACTTGACCGTTAGTGGTCAGCCCCAGCATTTT.

V gene TRBV30 combines with J gene TRBJ1-6; D gene unclear. The CDR3 totals 12 residues. V was trimmed by 3 bases and J by 13 bases, leaving 13 bases between them. Germline-derived CDR1 and CDR2 are GTSNPN and SVGIG (reference sequence). This CDR3 reads CAWRTAAPPLHF. DNA of the CDR3: TGTGCCTGGAGGACCGCGGCGCCGCCCCTCCACTTT.

This chain joins TRBV5-1 and TRBJ1-1; D gene unclear. Looked up from germline, CDR1 is SGHRS and CDR2 is YFSETQ. Deletions cut 1 base from V and 0 bases from J, with 10 bases between. The length of the CDR3 is 15 residues. CDR3 nucleotide sequence: TGCGCCAGCAGCTTGAATGGGGTTTTGAACACTGAAGCTTTCTTT. Amino acids: CASSLNGVLNTEAFF.

The chain employs TRBV28 and TRBJ1-1; 9 positions agree with TRBD1. Germline V gene lookup returns CDR1 MDHEN and CDR2 SYDVKM. Germline trimming cut 10 bases from V and 8 bases from J; bases unmatched to any gene: 11. The CDR3 has 13 amino acids. The CDR3 is CATGDYRGQEAFF. For the CDR3, the DNA is TGTGCCACTGGGGATTACAGGGGGCAAGAAGCTTTCTTT.

The chain carries TRBV5-1 and TRBJ2-2; unclear D gene. The CDR3 is 14 amino acids. Looked up from germline, CDR1 is SGHRS and CDR2 is YFSETQ. V lost 3 bases and J lost 1, with 7 bases in between. CDR3 in DNA: TGCGCCAGCAGCTGGGGTGGGAACACCGGGGAGCTGTTTTTT. Protein product: CASSWGGNTGELFF.

Concerning this clone itself: A single base is all that separates this from a far larger clone, so a read error is likely. The same CDR3 arises from other DNA sequences in this sample as well. The chain recombines TRBV7-9 with TRBJ1-4; D possibly corresponds to TRBD1 (5 bases). The V and J ends lost 5 bases and 0 bases respectively, with 10 bases between them. Germline CDR1 and CDR2: SEHNR and FQNEAQ (reference sequence). This CDR3 is 15 amino acids long. Here the CDR3 DNA reads TGTGCCAGCAGCCCGACAGTAACAACTAATGAAAAACTGTTTTTT. Amino acids: CASSPTVTTNEKLFF.

This clone showed up many times. This CDR3 is also generated by other DNA sequences in the sample. The chain couples TRBV30 to TRBJ2-5; D is undetermined. Germline V gives CDR1 GTSNPN, CDR2 SVGIG (reference sequence). The CDR3 totals 11 residues. V dropped 0 bases and J dropped 5 bases, with 4 bases sitting between them. CDR3 DNA sequence: TGTGCCTGGAGTGTAGGGGAGACCCAGTACTTC. Protein: CAWSVGETQYF.

V is TRBV5-8 and J is TRBJ2-3; the D gene is possibly TRBD2 (6 bases). CDR3 length: 14 amino acids. Germline V gene lookup returns CDR1 SGHTS and CDR2 YDEGEE. The V and J ends lost 7 bases and 0 bases respectively, with 12 bases between them. CDR3 coding DNA: TGTGCCAGCGGTCGCGGGGAGAGCACAGATACGCAGTATTTT. Translation gives CASGRGESTDTQYF. Supplemented by reference TRBV5-8 and TRBJ2-3, the full variable domain reads EAGVTQSPTHLIKTRGQQATLRCSPISGHTSVYWYQQALGLGLQFLLWYDEGEERNRGNFPPRFSGRQFPNYSSELNVNALELEDSALYLCASGRGESTDTQYFGPGTRLTVL.

This chain connects TRBV10-3 to TRBJ1-6, with unresolved D. Germline CDR1 reads ENHRY; CDR2 reads SYGVKD. V was cut by 4 bases and J by 5 bases, with 3 bases left in between. The CDR3 contains 12 residues. CDR3: CAISGDNSPLHF. The CDR3 DNA sequence: TGTGCCATCAGTGGGGATAATTCACCCCTCCACTTT.

Comment on this clone: Different DNA sequences within this sample yield the same CDR3. The chain joins TRBV20-1 to TRBJ2-1, with D possibly TRBD1 on 5 matching bases. V gave up 4 bases and J gave up 7 bases, with 5 bases separating them. The CDR3 is 10 amino acids. Per germline, CDR1 DFQATT and CDR2 SNEGSKA (reference sequence). The CDR3 here is CSATGNEQFF. CDR3 coding DNA: TGCAGTGCTACAGGGAATGAGCAGTTCTTC.